The rows below give T cell receptor beta chains drawn from one sample of a study of PD-1 blockade in mismatch repair-deficient tumors. Clones were read by immunoSEQ multiplex PCR, and TCRdb kept only the in-frame ones, dropping some. The sample has 39,000 or so clones, over 80% seen once. Here the sequenced sample was PBMCs, taken around 40 weeks after starting pembrolizumab. The receptors were gathered from an adult with mismatch repair-deficient cancer. Each CDR3 is given with its conserved first and last residue. A D gene is named only where the DNA matches it firmly. The listing skips clone size in some rows; elsewhere it reads once, few, many or a size class.

v_call	j_call	d_call	clone_size	cdr3_nt	cdr3_aa
TRBV9	TRBJ2-1	NA	NA	TGTGCCAGCAGCGTAGTCTCTAGCACCGATGAGCAGTTCTTC	CASSVVSSTDEQFF
TRBV16	TRBJ1-1	TRBD1	NA	TGTGCCAGCAGCCCCTGGACAGGGGAAGGCACTGAAGCTTTCTTT	CASSPWTGEGTEAFF
TRBV4-2	TRBJ2-7	TRBD1	NA	TGTGCCAGCAGCCAAACAAGGGCCGGGACAGGCACCTACGAGCAGTACTTC	CASSQTRAGTGTYEQYF
TRBV12-2	TRBJ2-7	NA	NA	TGTGCAAGTCGCCCTCCTTCCGGCGGGTTCCACTACGAGCAGTACTTC	CASRPPSGGFHYEQYF
TRBV7-9	TRBJ1-2	NA	medium-sized	TGTGCCAGCAGCTCCCTCCTTGACAAAGGCTACACCTTC	CASSSLLDKGYTF
TRBV27	TRBJ2-7	TRBD1	NA	TGTGCCAGCAGTTCCACCGGGACAGGGGTCTACGAGCAGTACTTC	CASSSTGTGVYEQYF
TRBV7-6	TRBJ2-2	NA	once	TGTGCCAGCAGCTCAGCGGGTCGGGAGATTGCCACCGGGGAGCTGTTTTTT	CASSSAGREIATGELFF
TRBV7-9	TRBJ2-7	TRBD2	NA	TGTGCCAGCAGCGTGCAGACTAGCGGGACTCCCGACGAGCAGTACTTC	CASSVQTSGTPDEQYF
TRBV7-3	TRBJ2-3	NA	NA	TGTGCCAGCAGCTTTGAGGAGTCGGGTACAGATACGCAGTATTTT	CASSFEESGTDTQYF
TRBV9	TRBJ2-7	NA	NA	TGTGCCAGCAGCCCCCACGCGACTGCCTACGAGCAGTACTTC	CASSPHATAYEQYF
TRBV4-2	TRBJ2-7	NA	NA	TGTGCCAGCAGCCAAGCAGGCGAGCAGTACTTC	CASSQAGEQYF
TRBV7-2	TRBJ2-3	TRBD2	NA	TGTGCCAGCAGCCGTAGCGGGGCTAGCACAGATACGCAGTATTTT	CASSRSGASTDTQYF
TRBV2	TRBJ1-4	TRBD1	NA	TGTGCCAGCAAGAAACAGGGGGTCAAGGAAAAACTGTTTTTT	CASKKQGVKEKLFF
TRBV7-3	TRBJ2-2	TRBD1	NA	TGTGCCAGCAGTTTAGGACAGGGAGGTACCGGGGAGCTGTTTTTT	CASSLGQGGTGELFF
TRBV11-2	TRBJ2-1	NA	NA	TGTGCCAGCAGCTTAGGAGGGTCTAGCTCCTACAATGAGCAGTTCTTC	CASSLGGSSSYNEQFF
TRBV5-1	TRBJ2-1	NA	NA	TGCGCCAGCAGCCGCGGGGACTCCCCCATCTACAATGAGCAGTTCTTC	CASSRGDSPIYNEQFF
TRBV7-6	TRBJ2-5	NA	NA	TGTGCCAGCAGCCCCTGGACAGCACAAGAGACCCAGTACTTC	CASSPWTAQETQYF
TRBV25-1	TRBJ2-2	TRBD2	NA	TGTGCCAGCAGTGATTGGGACGGGGGGTCTGGGGAGCTGTTTTTT	CASSDWDGGSGELFF
TRBV10-2	TRBJ2-7	NA	NA	TGCGCCAGCAGTCACAGCTACGAGCAGTACTTC	CASSHSYEQYF
TRBV30	TRBJ2-3	NA	NA	TGTGCCTGGACTAGAGTCAGTCGCACAGATACGCAGTATTTT	CAWTRVSRTDTQYF
TRBV7-9	TRBJ2-3	TRBD1	NA	TGTGCCAGCAGCCAACCCGGGACAGCCACAGATACGCAGTATTTT	CASSQPGTATDTQYF
TRBV18	TRBJ2-1	NA	NA	TGTGCCAGCTCACCCACCAACACCGGGACACAGCAGTTCTTC	CASSPTNTGTQQFF
TRBV27	TRBJ2-7	NA	NA	TGTGCCAGCAGTTTACTCCAGGGGCGAGAGCAGTACTTC	CASSLLQGREQYF
TRBV30	TRBJ1-1	NA	once	TGTGCCTGGAGTTTTGGACAGTACACTGAAGCTTTCTTT	CAWSFGQYTEAFF
TRBV7-6	TRBJ2-3	TRBD2	NA	TGTGCCAGCAGCACAATTCCCGGGACTAGCGGGCTTTCCACAGATACGCAGTATTTT	CASSTIPGTSGLSTDTQYF
TRBV7-3	TRBJ2-3	TRBD2	NA	TGTGCCAGCAGCCCTACCCCGGGACTAGCGGGAGGGCCGCAAGATCTAACAGATACGCAGTATTTT	CASSPTPGLAGGPQDLTDTQYF
TRBV19	TRBJ1-2	NA	NA	TGTGCCAGTAGTATACCATCCCACAGGGCAAATGGCTACACCTTC	CASSIPSHRANGYTF
TRBV9	TRBJ2-1	NA	NA	TGTGCCAGCAGCACCAGGGACTTCATCAATGAGCAGTTCTTC	CASSTRDFINEQFF
TRBV30	TRBJ1-5	NA	NA	TGTGCCTGGTGCCAGGGCCACAATCAGCCCCAGCATTTT	CAWCQGHNQPQHF
TRBV6-1	TRBJ2-1	NA	NA	TGTGCCAGCAGGCCTACTAGCCTCTCCTACAATGAGCAGTTCTTC	CASRPTSLSYNEQFF
TRBV27	TRBJ1-2	TRBD1	NA	TGTGCCAGCAGTTTATCAGGGGGCCTTAACTATGGCTACACCTTC	CASSLSGGLNYGYTF
TRBV4-1	TRBJ2-3	NA	NA	TGCGCCAGCAGCCACCCCGCTAGCGTTAGGAGGGATACGCAGTATTTT	CASSHPASVRRDTQYF
TRBV23-1	TRBJ2-3	TRBD1	NA	TGCGCCAGCAGTCAGGGCCCGTGGACAGGCGGCACAGATACGCAGTATTTT	CASSQGPWTGGTDTQYF
TRBV5-1	TRBJ2-3	NA	NA	TGCGCCAGCAGCAGGGGACACCGAGATACGCAGTATTTT	CASSRGHRDTQYF
TRBV7-2	TRBJ1-1	NA	NA	TGTGCCAGCAAGCTGATCCTTGGCACTGAAGCTTTCTTT	CASKLILGTEAFF
TRBV7-9	TRBJ2-3	NA	NA	TGTGCCAGCAGCTCTACCGGGACACCATCGGATACGCAGTATTTT	CASSSTGTPSDTQYF
TRBV7-2	TRBJ2-3	TRBD2	NA	TGTGCCAGCCCAGCGGGAGGGAGCAGGGGCACAGATACGCAGTATTTT	CASPAGGSRGTDTQYF
TRBV28	TRBJ1-1	TRBD1	NA	TGTGCCAGCATTAGACAGGGGGCTTGGGGCTTCACGGACACTGAAGCTTTCTTT	CASIRQGAWGFTDTEAFF
TRBV19	TRBJ1-5	NA	NA	TGTGCCAGTAGAAGTACAGGGACTCAGCCCCAGCATTTT	CASRSTGTQPQHF
TRBV7-9	TRBJ1-1	TRBD1	NA	TGTGCCAGCAGCCCGACAGGGGGCCTGAACACTGAAGCTTTCTTT	CASSPTGGLNTEAFF
TRBV5-1	TRBJ2-5	NA	NA	TGCGCCAGCAGAGCACAAGAGACCCAGTACTTC	CASRAQETQYF
TRBV5-1	TRBJ2-2	TRBD1	NA	TGCGCCAGCAGCTTGAAGAGACTGGACAGGTTGAACACCGGGGAGCTGTTTTTT	CASSLKRLDRLNTGELFF
TRBV28	TRBJ1-4	TRBD1	NA	TGTGCCAGCAGTTCTCCAGGGGGCTGGACTAATGAAAAACTGTTTTTT	CASSSPGGWTNEKLFF
TRBV7-9	TRBJ2-7	TRBD1	NA	TGTGCCAGCAGCCCCGGGACAGGGGTGCGGGAGCAGTACTTC	CASSPGTGVREQYF
TRBV6-1	TRBJ2-1	NA	once	TGTGCCAGCAGTGAACAGGTACGCTACAATGAGCAGTTCTTC	CASSEQVRYNEQFF
TRBV2	TRBJ2-3	TRBD2	NA	TGTGCCAGCACCGAAGGTCGGACTAGCGGGACTTTAGATACGCAGTATTTT	CASTEGRTSGTLDTQYF
TRBV4-1	TRBJ1-2	TRBD1	NA	TGCGCCAGCAGGCCCGCCGGACAGGGCATTAACTATGGCTACACCTTC	CASRPAGQGINYGYTF
TRBV28	TRBJ1-3	TRBD1	NA	TGTGCCAGCAGTTTAGGGACAGGGGGCAGAAACACCATATATTTT	CASSLGTGGRNTIYF
TRBV27	TRBJ1-1	NA	NA	TGTGCCAGCAGTTTATCGAGGTACACTGAAGCTTTCTTT	CASSLSRYTEAFF
TRBV7-3	TRBJ1-6	NA	once	TGTGCCAGCAGCTTAACGAGAACAGGATCCAATTCACCCCTCCACTTT	CASSLTRTGSNSPLHF
TRBV5-1	TRBJ1-2	NA	few	TGCGCCAGCAGCCCAACAGCTAACTATGGCTACACCTTC	CASSPTANYGYTF
TRBV9	TRBJ1-2	TRBD1	NA	TGTGCCAGCAGCCTAACTCCGGGACAGGGGCATCGGGGCTACACCTTC	CASSLTPGQGHRGYTF
TRBV27	TRBJ2-5	TRBD2	NA	TGTGCCAGCAGTTCCGCCGGACTAGCGGGAGGTTATGGAGAGACCCAGTACTTC	CASSSAGLAGGYGETQYF
TRBV6-5	TRBJ2-4	NA	NA	TGTGCCAGCAGTTACTCCAGGCAGTCCAAAAACATTCAGTACTTC	CASSYSRQSKNIQYF